This T cell receptor beta chain was profiled in a study of blood T cell repertoires in COVID-19. Study summary: From the United States, Italy and Spain came samples of acute and convalescent COVID-19. PBMCs, B-cell-depleted T cells, or T cells were the source of the cDNA or gDNA that made up the material.

V lost 2 bases and J lost 4, with 12 bases in between. Looked up from germline, CDR1 is KGHSY and CDR2 is FQNENV. The length of the CDR3 is 15 residues. How the authors handled the data: Reference gene primer amplification gave estimated nucleated cell counts. Repertoires were generated with immunoSEQ multiplex PCR, while TCRdb's copy carries only in-frame clones and drops some. V and J calls plus clone size are reproduced from that table; the DNA served to infer D and trimming. The top ten hold 20% to 25% of the sample, which has about 61,000 clones, 88% seen once. The sequence derives from a woman aged 45-65 years with active or convalescent COVID-19. Sequencing input: peripheral blood. The rearrangement links TRBV16 to TRBJ1-5, with a possible D match to TRBD1 (5 bases). CDR3 sequence reads: CASSQISGANQPQHF. CDR3 DNA sequence: TGTGCCAGCAGCCAAATCTCTGGGGCAAATCAGCCCCAGCATTTT.